This passage covers 18 T cell receptor beta chains from one sample sequenced in a study of glioma-infiltrating T cells. TCR alpha and beta CDR3 regions were amplified from RNA using iRepertoire nested multiplex PCR. TCRdb re-called the multiplex PCR reads with MiXCR, one entry per CDR3 protein. The sample has under 200,000 distinct CDR3 sequences, around 40% seen once. The sequenced sample was glioma tissue, nonneoplastic brain tissue, or PBMCs (not recorded which). These receptor sequences come from a human donor with low-grade glioma or glioblastoma, undergoing nonglioma brain surgery, or in good health (not recorded which).

The chain is built from TRBV12-3 or TRBV12-4 and TRBJ2-1; D unresolved. Between the trimmed V and J ends, which lost 6 bases and 7 bases, there was a span of 13 bases. There are 13 residues in the CDR3. The CDR3 region is CASRVVRWNEQFF. CDR3 bases: TGTGCCAGCAGAGTCGTGAGGTGGAATGAGCAGTTCTTC.

Remarks on this clonotype: A much larger clone lies one base from this, so it may be a read error. This chain connects TRBV3-1 to TRBJ1-2, with D possibly TRBD1 on 6 matching bases. The CDR3 covers 11 residues. The germline V gene has CDR1 LGHDT and CDR2 YNNKEL (reference sequence). This chain's CDR3 is CAGSQGSGYTF. The CDR3 DNA reads TGTGCCGGCAGTCAGGGGAGCGGCTACACCTTC.

Details on this clonotype: This could be a read error, since a much larger clone is one nucleotide away. This chain links TRBV28 with TRBJ2-4; tentative D call: TRBD2 (6 bases). CDR1 and CDR2 from the germline V gene are MDHEN and SYDVKM. The CDR3 consists of 14 residues. The V end was cut by 6 bases, the J end by 7 bases, with 16 bases between. The CDR3, as DNA: TGTGCCAGCAGCCACACCGGAGGGATGAACATTCAGTACTTC. It is translated as CASSHTGGMNIQYF.

This chain uses TRBV20-1 with TRBJ2-5; D is ambiguous. Trimming stripped 2 bases from V and 5 bases from J, with 6 bases between. There are 11 residues in the CDR3. The germline V gene has CDR1 DFQATT and CDR2 SNEGSKA (reference sequence). Written as DNA, the CDR3 is TGCAGTGCTAGATTGCGGGAGACCCAGTACTTC. Translating it yields CSARLRETQYF.

In regard to this clonotype: A much larger clone lies a single base off, so this may be a read error. The V call is TRBV25-1, the J call TRBJ2-3; TRBD2 matches at 10 bases. Germline lookup yields CDR1 MGHDK and CDR2 SYGVNS. CDR3 length: 15 residues. V lost 6 bases and J lost 5; bases outside the gene matches: 8. In nucleotides, the CDR3 is TGTGCCAGCAGACTCTTCAGCGGGAGGGGAGATACGCAGTATTTT. Amino acids: CASRLFSGRGDTQYF.

The V call is TRBV18, the J call TRBJ2-3; 11 bases agree with TRBD2. The CDR3 runs to 16 residues. Germline CDR1 is KGHSH and CDR2 is LQKENI. V gave up 2 bases and J gave up 3 bases; unmatched junction bases: 4. In DNA form, the CDR3 reads TGTGCCAGCTCACCATTGGGACTAGCGGAAACAGATACGCAGTATTTT. Its translation: CASSPLGLAETDTQYF.

This chain connects TRBV29-1 to TRBJ2-1; D perhaps matches TRBD1 (5 bases). The CDR3 totals 11 residues. In germline, CDR1 is SQVTM, CDR2 ANQGSEA. Trimming removed 7 bases from V and 6 bases from J, with 10 bases in between. The CDR3 region is CSADRFNEQFF. In DNA form, the CDR3 reads TGCAGCGCTGACAGATTCAATGAGCAGTTCTTC.

This clonotype came up many times. The chain has TRBV28 and TRBJ2-7, with TRBD1 matching over 8 bases. The CDR3 contains 14 residues. Germline V gene data show CDR1 as MDHEN and CDR2 as SYDVKM. The ends lost 6 bases at V and 0 bases at J; junction bases unmatched: 4. This CDR3 reads CASRRTGLSYEQYF. The DNA for the CDR3 is TGTGCCAGCAGGAGGACAGGGCTCTCCTACGAGCAGTACTTC. Full variable domain (outside the CDR3, taken from reference TRBV28 and TRBJ2-7): DVKVTQSSRYLVKRTGEKVFLECVQDMDHENMFWYRQDPGLGLRLIYFSYDVKMKEKGDIPEGYSVSREKKERFSLILESASTNQTSMYLCASRRTGLSYEQYFGPGTRLTVT.

The table lists this clonotype with many counts. The J gene is TRBJ2-1, the V gene TRBV20-1; 11 positions agree with TRBD2. The CDR3 sequence is 16 residues long. Germline CDR1 reads DFQATT; CDR2 reads SNEGSKA (reference sequence). Germline trimming cut 7 bases from V and 0 bases from J; bases unmatched to any gene: 8. The CDR3 DNA is TGCAGTGTAGCGGGAGGGCCCATGAGCTCCTACAATGAGCAGTTCTTC. Amino acids: CSVAGGPMSSYNEQFF.

This clonotype was counted ten times or more. This chain joins TRBV27 and TRBJ1-1; D is perhaps TRBD1 (5 bases). V gave up 6 bases and J gave up 1 base, with 15 bases separating them. In germline, CDR1 is MNHEY, CDR2 SMNVEV (reference sequence). This CDR3 is built from 15 residues. CDR3 sequence (DNA): TGTGCCAGCAGGGATGGGCAGACAGCGAACACTGAAGCTTTCTTT. Protein product: CASRDGQTANTEAFF.

The chain has TRBV19 and TRBJ2-7, with 8 bases matching TRBD2. Germline V CDR1 and CDR2: LNHDA, SQIVND (reference sequence). The V segment lost 9 bases and the J segment 2 bases; nucleotides outside the gene matches: 12. This CDR3 is 15 amino acids long. The CDR3 reads CARAKSGSVTYEQYF. The CDR3, as DNA: TGTGCCAGGGCGAAGAGCGGGAGTGTAACCTACGAGCAGTACTTC.

The count of this clonotype is one. Sequence at one end of the junction differs from germline and may be a read error. The chain carries TRBV28 and TRBJ2-3, with D tentatively TRBD2 (6 bases). This CDR3 region has 16 residues. Germline CDR1 MDHEN, CDR2 SYDVKM. The CDR3 nucleotides read TGTGCCAGCAGTTTACCGGGCGGAGCGGGCGCAGATAAGCAGTATTTT. Amino acid sequence: CASSLPGGAGADKQYF.

This clonotype was counted ten times or more. The V and J genes are TRBV28 and TRBJ1-1, with D possibly matching TRBD1 (5 bases). The CDR3 is made up of 16 amino acids. CDR1 MDHEN and CDR2 SYDVKM come from the germline V gene. V was trimmed by 6 bases and J by 0 bases, leaving 17 bases between them. CDR3 in amino acids: CASRLNPDRMNTEAFF. Written as DNA, the CDR3 is TGTGCCAGCAGGCTTAACCCCGACAGAATGAACACTGAAGCTTTCTTT.

This clonotype was seen a few times. The chain employs TRBV29-1 and TRBJ2-5, with 8 bases matching TRBD2. The trim removed 5 bases at V and 5 bases at J, leaving 4 bases unmatched. The V gene's germline CDR1 is SQVTM and CDR2 ANQGSEA. This CDR3 is built from 12 residues. The CDR3 region is CSVSGSAETQYF. The CDR3 nucleotides are TGCAGCGTTAGCGGGAGTGCGGAGACCCAGTACTTC.

This clonotype was seen a handful of times. The gene calls are TRBV28 and TRBJ2-1, with a possible D match to TRBD1 (6 bases). Germline CDR1 and CDR2: MDHEN and SYDVKM. This CDR3 spans 15 amino acids. The V and J ends lost 3 bases and 5 bases respectively, with 14 bases between them. CDR3 loop: CASSFLTGADNEQFF. DNA for the CDR3: TGTGCCAGCAGTTTCTTGACAGGCGCAGACAATGAGCAGTTCTTC.

Concerning this clonotype: This sequence may be a read error, since a much larger clone differs from it by one base. The chain couples TRBV10-3 to TRBJ1-2; no reliable D call. The CDR3 has 12 amino acids. Germline-derived CDR1 and CDR2 are ENHRY and SYGVKD. V gave up 8 bases and J gave up 8 bases, with 15 bases separating them. The CDR3 is CAIWSPLGGYTF. The CDR3 DNA follows: TGTGCCATCTGGTCTCCCCTGGGGGGCTACACCTTC.

To note about this clonotype: One base away lies a much larger clone, so this may be a sequencing read error. V gene TRBV7-2 combines with J gene TRBJ1-1; no definite D call. V lost 5 bases to trimming and J lost 7 bases, with 17 bases between them. Germline CDR1 SGHTA, CDR2 FQGNSA. This CDR3 comprises 14 residues. The CDR3 protein is CASSRDWQRCEAFF. CDR3 in DNA: TGTGCCAGCAGCCGTGACTGGCAGCGATGTGAAGCTTTCTTT.

As for this clonotype: With a much larger clone just one base away, this may be a read error. The chain employs TRBV15 and TRBJ2-1; D ambiguous. The length of the CDR3 is 18 residues. The V end was cut by 0 bases, the J end by 7 bases, with 22 bases between. Per germline, CDR1 LNHNV and CDR2 YYDKDF (reference sequence). The DNA for the CDR3 is TGTGCCACCAGCAGAGATTTTACGGTCGGCCGGAATATTAATGAGCAGTTCTTC. Translating it yields CATSRDFTVGRNINEQFF.